These T cell receptor beta chains were read from a single sample in a study of shared clonotypes between healthy human individuals. Here immunoSEQ multiplex PCR was the method, and the copy in TCRdb shows in-frame clones only, minus some. The sample includes about 2.1 million clones, roughly 91% seen only once; the top ten take approximately 1.7%. The sequenced sample was naive CD8+ T cells from PBMCs. The receptors were gathered from a man between 18 and 29 years old in good health. Some clones in this sample may be carry-over from other donors' samples. Each CDR3 is given with its conserved first and last residue. The order of the fields is clone size, V gene, D gene, J gene, CDR3 protein, CDR3 DNA. D genes are given only for firm matches. Size is stated for part of the rows, as once, few or many counts, or as a class when the clone is expanded.

-	TRBV7-9	TRBD1	TRBJ1-2	CASSPSGTGSYGYTF	TGTGCCAGCAGCCCATCCGGGACAGGGTCTTATGGCTACACCTTC
-	TRBV28	TRBD1	TRBJ2-7	CASSPEGWTGEYF	TGTGCCAGCAGTCCGGAGGGTTGGACAGGGGAGTACTTC
-	TRBV7-6	-	TRBJ2-7	CASSPRGSVDSYEQYF	TGTGCCAGCAGCCCGAGGGGGAGTGTAGACTCCTACGAGCAGTACTTC
-	TRBV9	-	TRBJ1-1	CASSPRIVQMNTEAFF	TGTGCCAGCAGCCCCAGAATAGTACAGATGAACACTGAAGCTTTCTTT
-	TRBV28	-	TRBJ2-7	CASSLVSEGPESYEQYF	TGTGCCAGCAGTTTGGTCAGCGAAGGGCCAGAATCATACGAGCAGTACTTC
-	TRBV4-1	-	TRBJ1-2	CASSQRMRVDYGYTF	TGCGCCAGCAGCCAACGCATGCGGGTCGACTATGGCTACACCTTC
-	TRBV4-1	TRBD2	TRBJ2-5	CASSQEGLAGVGETQYF	TGCGCCAGCAGCCAAGAGGGTCTAGCGGGAGTCGGGGAGACCCAGTACTTC
-	TRBV6-1	-	TRBJ1-1	CASSERAGQTEAFF	TGTGCCAGCAGTGAACGGGCAGGGCAAACTGAAGCTTTCTTT
-	TRBV27	-	TRBJ2-7	CASSGYWSYEQYF	TGTGCCAGCAGTGGCTACTGGTCCTACGAGCAGTACTTC
-	TRBV2	TRBD1	TRBJ1-4	CASMAGQLGGTNEKLFF	TGTGCCAGCATGGCGGGACAGCTAGGAGGAACTAATGAAAAACTGTTTTTT
-	TRBV10-3	TRBD1	TRBJ1-1	CAISEPRDRGDTEAFF	TGTGCCATCAGTGAGCCCCGGGACAGGGGGGACACTGAAGCTTTCTTT
-	TRBV4-1	TRBD1	TRBJ2-1	CASSQAGQRYNEQFF	TGCGCCAGCAGCCAAGCGGGACAGAGATACAATGAGCAGTTCTTC
-	TRBV2	-	TRBJ2-5	CASLYETQYF	TGTGCCAGCTTATATGAGACCCAGTACTTC
-	TRBV9	-	TRBJ1-4	CASSSGRETNEKLFF	TGTGCCAGCAGCTCGGGCAGGGAAACTAATGAAAAACTGTTTTTT
-	TRBV19	-	TRBJ2-7	CASSMFLGASYEQYF	TGTGCCAGTAGTATGTTCCTAGGGGCGTCCTACGAGCAGTACTTC
-	TRBV27	-	TRBJ2-1	CASSLRVGGNEQFF	TGTGCCAGCAGTTTAAGGGTTGGGGGCAATGAGCAGTTCTTC
-	TRBV7-6	TRBD1	TRBJ2-7	CASSLVRDRYYEQYF	TGTGCCAGCAGCTTAGTACGGGACAGGTACTACGAGCAGTACTTC
-	TRBV5-6	-	TRBJ1-3	CASRPGRISGNTIYF	TGTGCCAGCAGACCGGGACGCATCTCTGGAAACACCATATATTTT
-	TRBV19	-	TRBJ2-1	CASSIRSGLVVARSYNEQFF	TGTGCCAGTAGTATAAGGTCAGGTCTAGTAGTGGCCCGCTCCTACAATGAGCAGTTCTTC
once	TRBV27	TRBD2	TRBJ2-1	CASTELPGLVDEQFF	TGTGCCAGCACCGAACTTCCGGGACTAGTTGATGAGCAGTTCTTC
-	TRBV11-3	TRBD2	TRBJ2-7	CASSFTSDHYEQYF	TGTGCCAGCAGCTTCACTAGCGACCACTACGAGCAGTACTTC
once	TRBV7-2	-	TRBJ1-1	CASSSRPPPEPEAFF	TGTGCCAGCAGCTCACGACCCCCCCCGGAACCTGAAGCTTTCTTT
-	TRBV27	-	TRBJ2-1	CASSSTTSSYNEQFF	TGTGCCAGCAGTTCTACTACTAGCTCCTACAATGAGCAGTTCTTC
-	TRBV7-2	-	TRBJ1-3	CASSLVAGIYSGNTIYF	TGTGCCAGCAGCTTAGTGGCAGGAATTTACTCTGGAAACACCATATATTTT
-	TRBV7-6	-	TRBJ2-1	CASSLFSGASSYNEQFF	TGTGCCAGCAGCTTATTCTCAGGCGCGAGCTCCTACAATGAGCAGTTCTTC
-	TRBV27	-	TRBJ1-1	CASSISRTANTEAFF	TGTGCCAGCAGTATATCCCGGACGGCGAACACTGAAGCTTTCTTT
-	TRBV5-1	-	TRBJ1-1	CASSFGQVGGLNTEAFF	TGCGCCAGCAGCTTTGGGCAGGTCGGTGGGCTAAACACTGAAGCTTTCTTT
-	TRBV11-2	TRBD1	TRBJ2-3	CASSLALGSGQGLDTQYF	TGTGCCAGCAGCTTAGCATTGGGTTCCGGACAGGGGTTAGATACGCAGTATTTT
-	TRBV11-2	TRBD2	TRBJ2-2	CASSLSPSGRWTGELFF	TGTGCCAGCAGCTTATCCCCTAGCGGGAGGTGGACCGGGGAGCTGTTTTTT
-	TRBV27	-	TRBJ2-2	CASSSYPGSGELFF	TGTGCCAGCAGTTCTTATCCCGGGTCCGGGGAGCTGTTTTTT
-	TRBV2	TRBD2	TRBJ2-1	CASSYATSGYNEQFF	TGTGCCAGCAGTTACGCGACTAGCGGATACAATGAGCAGTTCTTC
-	TRBV6-6	TRBD2	TRBJ2-2	CASSPRTSSYTGELFF	TGTGCCAGCAGTCCCCGGACTAGCTCGTACACCGGGGAGCTGTTTTTT
-	TRBV2	-	TRBJ2-2	CASSERPTSGELFF	TGTGCCAGCAGTGAGCGACCCACCTCGGGGGAGCTGTTTTTT
-	TRBV4-1	TRBD2	TRBJ2-7	CASSQDPGLADEQYF	TGCGCCAGCAGCCAAGATCCGGGACTAGCGGACGAGCAGTACTTC
-	TRBV19	-	TRBJ1-5	CASSRGPRTLVGSQPQHF	TGTGCCAGTAGTAGGGGACCTCGCACCTTGGTGGGGAGTCAGCCCCAGCATTTT
once	TRBV9	TRBD2	TRBJ2-1	CASSETNSGNGNEQFF	TGTGCCAGCAGCGAGACCAATAGCGGGAATGGCAATGAGCAGTTCTTC
-	TRBV6-5	-	TRBJ2-7	CASSYEPSEPYEQYF	TGTGCCAGCAGTTACGAGCCTAGCGAGCCTTACGAGCAGTACTTC
-	TRBV29-1	TRBD2	TRBJ2-1	CSVVGLAGALYNEQFF	TGCAGCGTTGTGGGACTAGCGGGAGCCCTCTACAATGAGCAGTTCTTC
-	TRBV5-5	TRBD1	TRBJ1-5	CASSLVGTDSYQPQHF	TGTGCCAGCAGCTTGGTCGGGACAGACTCCTATCAGCCCCAGCATTTT
-	TRBV28	-	TRBJ2-7	CAAGNNYEQYF	TGTGCCGCGGGGAATAACTACGAGCAGTACTTC
-	TRBV5-5	-	TRBJ2-7	CASSLAVTGSSYEQYF	TGTGCCAGCAGCTTGGCGGTGACAGGCTCCTCCTACGAGCAGTACTTC